Sequencing of this T cell receptor beta chain was carried out in a study of blood T cell repertoires in COVID-19. Study overall: Researchers got acute and convalescent COVID-19 samples from the United States, Italy and Spain.

In the original analysis: For nucleated cells, counts were estimated from reference gene primer amplification. The assay was immunoSEQ multiplex PCR, and TCRdb's table has in-frame clones only and misses some. Clonal size and the V and J genes are those of that table, whereas D and trimming came from the DNA. The profile shows approximately 240,000 clones, just over 90% of them singletons. The study counted Cohort 3 donors as recovered given two negative PCRs, clearance, or symptom resolution. The sequence came from a young woman who had recovered from COVID-19. What was sequenced was PBMCs or T cells enriched from blood (not recorded which).

CDR3 residues: CASSLPRTGGGKQPQHF. The CDR3, as DNA: TGTGCCAGCAGTTTACCCCGGACAGGGGGTGGGAAGCAGCCCCAGCATTTT. The chain couples TRBV28 to TRBJ1-5; the match to TRBD1 covers 10 bases. The V gene end was trimmed by 2 bases and the J gene end by 7 bases; junction bases not matched to a gene: 11. In germline, CDR1 is MDHEN, CDR2 SYDVKM. The CDR3 totals 17 residues. Filled out from reference TRBV28 and TRBJ1-5, the complete variable domain reads DVKVTQSSRYLVKRTGEKVFLECVQDMDHENMFWYRQDPGLGLRLIYFSYDVKMKEKGDIPEGYSVSREKKERFSLILESASTNQTSMYLCASSLPRTGGGKQPQHFGDGTRLSIL.